This TCR beta chain was identified during a study of blood T cell repertoires in COVID-19. Background on the study: The United States, Italy and Spain provided the acute and convalescent COVID-19 samples. T cells, B-cell-depleted T cells, or PBMCs supplied cDNA or gDNA.

The CDR3 is made up of 15 amino acids. Trimming took 4 bases from V and 3 from J, leaving 14 bases between them. Germline assignment: CDR1 SGHTA and CDR2 FQGNSA. Authors' data handling: How many nucleated cells were present was estimated from reference gene primer amplification. TCRdb keeps only in-frame clones here, not all; method: immunoSEQ multiplex PCR. V, J and clone size derive from that table, while D and trimming were established from the DNA sequence. The repertoire holds some 270,000 clones, with roughly nine tenths as singletons. The receptor comes from a man aged 45-65 years with acute or convalescent COVID-19. The V gene is TRBV7-2, the J gene TRBJ2-3; the D gene is possibly TRBD1 (6 bases). The source material was peripheral blood. In nucleotides, the CDR3 is TGTGCCAGCAGCTACCGGGACACCCTGACAGATACGCAGTATTTT. Translation gives CASSYRDTLTDTQYF.